Included here is one TCR beta chain sequence, with context. The assay was immunoSEQ multiplex PCR, and TCRdb's table has in-frame clones only and misses some. The profile covers 20,000 or so clones, with approximately 87% appearing a single time and roughly 25% taken by the ten largest. These data are taken from a study of OX40 agonist ivuxolimab in advanced cancers. Study at large: Patients were infused with ivuxolimab every 2 weeks at 0.01 to 10 mg/kg. Patients undergoing dose escalation presented with hepatocellular carcinoma, melanoma, renal cell or head and neck cancer.

The germline gives CDR1 SGHRS, CDR2 YFSETQ. The CDR3 loop spans 15 amino acids. V lost 4 bases to trimming and J lost 5 bases, with 19 bases between them. This TCR came from an adult with an advanced solid tumor such as melanoma, head and neck, liver or kidney cancer. Sequenced here: CD4+ or CD8+ T cells sorted from blood, sampled in a trial of the OX40 agonist ivuxolimab. V gene TRBV5-1 combines with J gene TRBJ2-7; D perhaps matches TRBD1 (5 bases). DNA for the CDR3: TGCGCCAGCAGCCCCTTCGAGCAGGGAACCCACGAGCAGTACTTC. As protein: CASSPFEQGTHEQYF.